Each of the 13 T cell receptor beta chains below was sequenced from the same sample in a study of T cell responses to AZD1222 COVID-19 vaccine. TCRdb's table, derived via immunoSEQ multiplex PCR, lists solely in-frame clones and lacks some. The table records tens of thousands of clones, over 75% of them present only once. Specimen: peripheral blood, collected 28 days after the second AZD1222 dose. The receptor set was obtained from an adult who received the AZD1222 COVID-19 vaccine.

The chain links TRBV9 to TRBJ1-4, with D possibly being TRBD1 (5 bases). Germline CDR1 and CDR2: SGDLS and YYNGEE. The CDR3 spans 17 residues. The germline V and J ends were trimmed by 3 bases and 4 bases, with 19 bases remaining between them. DNA of the CDR3: TGTGCCAGCAGCGCCCCATCCCTAGAGGGGAATAATGAAAAACTGTTTTTT. Amino acid sequence: CASSAPSLEGNNEKLFF.

CDR3 amino acids: CASSAGGHPTDTQYF. The CDR3 nucleotides read TGTGCCAGCAGTGCAGGGGGACATCCCACAGATACGCAGTATTTT. The chain has TRBV6-4 and TRBJ2-3, with TRBD1 identical over 7 bases. This CDR3 has 15 amino acids. Trimming took 4 bases from V and 2 from J; bases not matched to a gene: 6. Germline CDR1 and CDR2: MRHNA and SNTAGT.

The chain recombines TRBV28 with TRBJ1-5; perhaps TRBD1 as D (5 bases). CDR1 MDHEN and CDR2 SYDVKM come from the germline V gene. V lost 2 bases to trimming and J lost 1 base, with 12 bases between them. There are 16 residues in the CDR3. The DNA for the CDR3 is TGTGCCAGCAGTTTAGGGGCCAGGGCAAGCAATCAGCCCCAGCATTTT. Translating gives CASSLGARASNQPQHF.

The genes are TRBV10-2 and TRBJ1-5; D may be TRBD1 (5 bases). Trimming took off 3 bases at V and 4 bases at J, with 25 bases between the two ends. CDR1 and CDR2 (germline): WSHSY, SAAADI. There are 19 residues in the CDR3. The CDR3 nucleotides are TGCGCCAGCAGTGACCCTGGGGTGCCCGGTGGGGCCTTAAATCAGCCCCAGCATTTT. Protein product: CASSDPGVPGGALNQPQHF.

V and J are TRBV19 and TRBJ1-6; maybe TRBD1 (6 bases). The germline gives CDR1 LNHDA, CDR2 SQIVND (reference sequence). The CDR3 totals 14 residues. The V end lost 3 bases, the J end lost 6 bases, and 9 bases lay between the germline ends. CDR3 bases: TGTGCCAGTAGTATCGCACAGGGTAATTCACCCCTCCACTTT. Encoded protein: CASSIAQGNSPLHF.

V is TRBV5-4 and J is TRBJ1-5; no reliable D call. V shed 4 bases and J shed 0 bases, with 11 bases lying between them. The germline V gene encodes CDR1 SGHNT and CDR2 YYREEE (reference sequence). The CDR3 extends over 15 amino acids. The CDR3 spells CASSPGMNSNQPQHF. The CDR3 DNA is TGTGCCAGCAGCCCCGGAATGAATAGCAATCAGCCCCAGCATTTT.

The chain links TRBV30 to TRBJ2-3, with 9 bases lining up with TRBD2. CDR3 size: 18 residues. V was clipped by 0 bases and J by 2 bases; unmatched bases: 12. Per the germline V gene, CDR1 is GTSNPN and CDR2 is SVGIG (reference sequence). The CDR3 sequence is CAWSVLVRLAEDTDTQYF. The DNA for the CDR3 is TGTGCCTGGAGTGTGTTGGTGAGACTAGCGGAGGACACAGATACGCAGTATTTT.

CDR3 DNA: TGTGCCAGTAGTATACCGGGACTGTCAATCTACGAGCAGTACTTC. It specifies CASSIPGLSIYEQYF. The J gene is TRBJ2-7, the V gene TRBV19; the D gene is possibly TRBD2 (6 bases). Germline lookup yields CDR1 LNHDA and CDR2 SQIVND (reference sequence). V shed 2 bases and J shed 3 bases, with 14 bases lying between them. The CDR3 totals 15 residues.

The chain recombines TRBV28 with TRBJ2-6; 7 bases map to TRBD2. CDR1 and CDR2 from the germline V gene are MDHEN and SYDVKM. The CDR3 has 15 residues. V lost 3 bases, J lost 6 bases, and 5 bases stayed unmatched. This CDR3 is CASSFSAGEANVLTF. CDR3 nucleotides: TGTGCCAGCAGTTTTAGTGCGGGAGAGGCCAACGTCCTGACTTTC.

The genes are TRBV4-2 and TRBJ2-3; the D call may be TRBD1 or TRBD2 (6 bases each). V was trimmed by 0 bases and J by 5 bases, leaving 15 bases between them. The CDR3 contains 16 residues. Germline V gene sequence: CDR1 LGHNA, CDR2 YNFKEQ. The CDR3 nucleotides read TGTGCCAGCAGCCAAGATTTCCGGGGGCGAGGAGATACGCAGTATTTT. As protein: CASSQDFRGRGDTQYF.

This rearrangement joins TRBV29-1 to TRBJ2-7; 8 nucleotides match TRBD1. The CDR3 consists of 13 residues. Germline CDR1 and CDR2: SQVTM and ANQGSEA. V shed 1 base and J 2 bases; nucleotides not matched to a gene: 1. The chain's CDR3 is CSVEGTGPYEQYF. Here the CDR3 DNA reads TGCAGCGTTGAAGGGACAGGGCCCTACGAGCAGTACTTC.

The V call is TRBV7-9, the J call TRBJ1-2; perhaps TRBD1 as D (6 bases). V lost 4 bases, J lost 7 bases, and 13 bases lay in between. The CDR3 runs to 13 residues. Germline V gives CDR1 SEHNR, CDR2 FQNEAQ (reference sequence). The CDR3 region has the DNA TGTGCCAGCAGCTATACAGGGTCTTTTGGCTACACCTTC. Translated, it gives CASSYTGSFGYTF.

The chain has TRBV7-3 and TRBJ2-3; 8 nucleotides match TRBD2. V lost 5 bases to trimming and J lost 1 base; unmatched junction nucleotides: 5. Per germline, CDR1 SGHTA and CDR2 FQGTGA. The CDR3 extends over 15 amino acids. CDR3 nucleotide sequence: TGTGCCAGCAGCCGAACGCGGGGGGGCACAGATACGCAGTATTTT. Translated: CASSRTRGGTDTQYF. Full variable domain (rest looked up from reference TRBV7-3 and TRBJ2-3): GAGVSQTPSNKVTEKGKYVELRCDPISGHTALYWYRQSLGQGPEFLIYFQGTGAADDSGLPNDRFFAVRPEGSVSTLKIQRTERGDSAVYLCASSRTRGGTDTQYFGPGTRLTVL.